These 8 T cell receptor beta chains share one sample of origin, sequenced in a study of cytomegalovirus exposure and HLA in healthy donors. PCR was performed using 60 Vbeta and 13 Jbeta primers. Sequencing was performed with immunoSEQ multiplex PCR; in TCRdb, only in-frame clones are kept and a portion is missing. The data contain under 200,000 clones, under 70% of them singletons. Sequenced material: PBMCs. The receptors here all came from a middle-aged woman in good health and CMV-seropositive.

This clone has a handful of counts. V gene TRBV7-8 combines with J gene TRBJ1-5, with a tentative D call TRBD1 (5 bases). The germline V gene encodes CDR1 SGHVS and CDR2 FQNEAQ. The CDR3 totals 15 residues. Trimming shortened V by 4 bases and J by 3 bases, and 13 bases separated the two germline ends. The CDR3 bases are TGTGCCAGCAGCTATGGATCAGGGATCAATCAGCCCCAGCATTTT. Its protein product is CASSYGSGINQPQHF.

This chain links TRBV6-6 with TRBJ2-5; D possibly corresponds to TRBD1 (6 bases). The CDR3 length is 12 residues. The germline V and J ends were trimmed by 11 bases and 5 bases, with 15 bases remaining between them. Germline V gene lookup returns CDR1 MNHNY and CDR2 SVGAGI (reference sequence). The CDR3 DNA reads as TGTGCCGGCGGACAGACTCGCGAGACCCAGTACTTC. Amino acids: CAGGQTRETQYF.

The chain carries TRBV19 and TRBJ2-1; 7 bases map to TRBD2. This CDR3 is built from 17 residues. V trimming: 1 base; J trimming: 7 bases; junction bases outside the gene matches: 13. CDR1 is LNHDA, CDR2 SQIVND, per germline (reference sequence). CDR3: CASSIVGGGPISNEQFF. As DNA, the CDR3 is TGTGCCAGTAGTATAGTGGGGGGAGGGCCTATTAGTAATGAGCAGTTCTTC.

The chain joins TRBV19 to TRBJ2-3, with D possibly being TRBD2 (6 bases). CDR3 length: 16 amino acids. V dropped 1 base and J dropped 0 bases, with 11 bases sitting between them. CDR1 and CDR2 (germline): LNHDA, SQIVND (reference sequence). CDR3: CASSIGAGTSTDTQYF. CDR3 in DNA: TGTGCCAGTAGTATAGGAGCCGGGACTAGCACAGATACGCAGTATTTT.

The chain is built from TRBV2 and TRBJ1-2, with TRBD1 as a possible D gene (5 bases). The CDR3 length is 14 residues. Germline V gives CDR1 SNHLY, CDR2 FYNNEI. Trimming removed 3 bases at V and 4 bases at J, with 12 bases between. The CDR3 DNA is TGTGCCAGCAGTGACAGGGCAAACTTCTATGGCTACACCTTC. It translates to CASSDRANFYGYTF.

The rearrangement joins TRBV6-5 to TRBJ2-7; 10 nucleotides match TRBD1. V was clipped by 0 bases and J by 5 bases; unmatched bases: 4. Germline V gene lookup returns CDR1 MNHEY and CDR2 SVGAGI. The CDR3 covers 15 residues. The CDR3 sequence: CASSYSGQGVNEQYF. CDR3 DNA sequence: TGTGCCAGCAGTTACTCAGGACAGGGGGTCAACGAGCAGTACTTC.

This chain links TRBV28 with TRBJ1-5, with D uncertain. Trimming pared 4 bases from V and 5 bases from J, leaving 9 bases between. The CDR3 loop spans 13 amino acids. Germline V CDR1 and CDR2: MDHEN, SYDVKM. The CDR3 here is CASSSPPYQPQHF. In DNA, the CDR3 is TGTGCCAGCAGTTCCCCCCCTTATCAGCCCCAGCATTTT.

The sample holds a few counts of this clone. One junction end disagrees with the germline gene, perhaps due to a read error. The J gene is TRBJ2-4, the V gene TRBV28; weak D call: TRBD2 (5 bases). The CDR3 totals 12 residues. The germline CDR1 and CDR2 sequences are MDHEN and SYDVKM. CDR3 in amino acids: CASSYSGLSWAF. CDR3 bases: TGTGCCAGCAGTTACTCCGGACTTAGCTGGGCCTTC.